One sample yielded the 20 T cell receptor beta chains listed below, sequenced in a study of T cells expressing NK-cell markers. TCRdb re-called the 5' RACE reads and shows each CDR3 protein once, DNA omitted. The listing contains 400,000 to 450,000 distinct CDR3 sequences. The sequenced material came from blood T cells: a sorted CD56 or NKG2C T cell subset, CD4+ or CD8+ T cells, or bulk PBMC T cells (not recorded which). These receptors all stem from a woman aged 18-70 years in good health.

The rearrangement uses TRBV5-1 and TRBJ2-7; there is no DNA to check the TCRdb D call of TRBD2. The CDR3 extends over 16 amino acids. CDR1 and CDR2 from the germline V gene are SGHRS and YFSETQ. The CDR3 sequence: CASRGSGSSDTYEQYF.

The genes are TRBV7-3 and TRBJ1-1. This CDR3 has 15 amino acids. Germline V lookup: CDR1 SGHTA, CDR2 FQGTGA. CDR3 sequence reads: CASSLMGGDSTEAFF. Together with reference TRBV7-3 and TRBJ1-1, the CDR3 gives the full variable domain: GAGVSQTPSNKVTEKGKYVELRCDPISGHTALYWYRQSLGQGPEFLIYFQGTGAADDSGLPNDRFFAVRPEGSVSTLKIQRTERGDSAVYLCASSLMGGDSTEAFFGQGTRLTVV.

The chain carries TRBV7-2 and TRBJ2-3; TCRdb indicates TRBD1, and absent DNA this call remains unverified. Germline V gene lookup returns CDR1 SGHTA and CDR2 FQGNSA. CDR3 length: 12 residues. The CDR3 region is CASSSGGNTQYF.

This rearrangement joins TRBV7-9 to TRBJ1-5. The CDR3 loop spans 15 amino acids. Germline values: CDR1 SEHNR, CDR2 FQNEAQ (reference sequence). CDR3 amino acids: CASSLMGNSNQPQHF.

This chain connects TRBV20-1 to TRBJ1-3. From germline, CDR1 is DFQATT and CDR2 SNEGSKA (reference sequence). CDR3 length equals 15 residues. This CDR3 reads CSARAWDFSGNTIYF.

The chain uses TRBV4-1 and TRBJ2-1; TCRdb calls TRBD1, which cannot be checked without DNA. Germline CDR1 is MGHRA and CDR2 is YSYEKL. CDR3 length equals 19 residues. CDR3: CASSQGTGGTPSPYNEQFF.

This chain uses TRBV6-2 or TRBV6-3 with TRBJ2-3; TCRdb's assignment of TRBD2 cannot be checked, as there is no DNA. CDR1 is MNHEY and CDR2 is SVGEGT in the germline V gene. This CDR3 comprises 14 residues. This CDR3 is CASSNRARPDTQYF.

The chain employs TRBV5-1 and TRBJ2-7; the D call from TCRdb, TRBD2, cannot be confirmed without DNA. CDR1 and CDR2 (germline): SGHRS, YFSETQ. This CDR3 spans 19 amino acids. This CDR3 is CASSFPGTSGRAGAYEQYF.

The chain recombines TRBV5-1 with TRBJ1-2; TCRdb's D gene call, TRBD1, goes unchecked for lack of DNA. The germline V gene encodes CDR1 SGHRS and CDR2 YFSETQ. CDR3 length: 14 residues. CDR3 loop: CASSTEAGHYGYTF. Drawing the rest from reference TRBV5-1 and TRBJ1-2, the complete variable domain is KAGVTQTPRYLIKTRGQQVTLSCSPISGHRSVSWYQQTPGQGLQFLFEYFSETQRNKGNFPGRFSGRQFSNSRSEMNVSTLELGDSALYLCASSTEAGHYGYTFGSGTRLTVV.

The chain combines TRBV20-1 with TRBJ1-1; the D call of TRBD1 rests on TCRdb alone, since no DNA is present to check it. The CDR3 contains 16 residues. CDR1 DFQATT and CDR2 SNEGSKA come from the germline V gene (reference sequence). The CDR3 reads CSARDPPGQKNTEAFF.

The chain employs TRBV7-9 and TRBJ2-3; TCRdb gives TRBD2 as the D gene, but with no DNA this cannot be confirmed. The CDR3 consists of 15 residues. Germline CDR1 and CDR2: SEHNR and FQNEAQ (reference sequence). This chain's CDR3 is CASSPGLAVGDTQYF.

This chain uses TRBV6-1 with TRBJ2-2; TCRdb lists TRBD2, though no DNA is available to test this call. CDR1 and CDR2 (germline): MNHNS, SASEGT. CDR3 length: 14 amino acids. CDR3 residues: CASRPRGGAGELFF.

The chain recombines TRBV11-3 with TRBJ2-2; TCRdb names TRBD2, which stays unverified in the absence of DNA. Germline CDR1 SGHNT, CDR2 YENEEA. The CDR3 totals 14 residues. The CDR3 sequence: CASRVGPNTGELFF.

This sequence joins TRBV6-5 and TRBJ1-1. This CDR3 comprises 13 residues. The V gene's germline CDR1 is MNHEY and CDR2 SVGAGI. CDR3 sequence reads: CASSYDLTSEAFF.

The chain employs TRBV7-2 and TRBJ1-6. This CDR3 spans 15 amino acids. Germline CDR1 SGHTA, CDR2 FQGNSA. CDR3: CASSPIWRPNSPLHF.

The CDR3: CASSLGVGQGAEAFF. The chain links TRBV4-1 to TRBJ1-1. The CDR3 is 15 amino acids. Germline V gene lookup returns CDR1 MGHRA and CDR2 YSYEKL.

This chain joins TRBV5-1 and TRBJ2-2. The CDR3 spans 14 residues. Germline CDR1 is SGHRS and CDR2 is YFSETQ. The CDR3 is CASSLRASEGELFF.

The rearrangement uses TRBV3-1 and TRBJ2-4; TCRdb selects TRBD2, and the lack of DNA leaves this call unchecked. This CDR3 region has 15 residues. Germline CDR1 LGHDT, CDR2 YNNKEL (reference sequence). The CDR3 region is CASSQERASGGIQYF.

V usage is TRBV7-9 and J usage is TRBJ2-3. The length of the CDR3 is 13 residues. In germline, CDR1 is SEHNR, CDR2 FQNEAQ (reference sequence). The CDR3 here is CASSLAVTDTQYF.

The rearrangement uses TRBV19 and TRBJ1-2. Germline values: CDR1 LNHDA, CDR2 SQIVND (reference sequence). The CDR3 is 14 residues long. The CDR3 loop is CASQERQRNYGYTF.